This record covers a single T cell receptor (beta chain). Its antigen is unknown. This sample was taken from a study of human T cells and chemical hapten exposure. For the study at large: Skin of the upper inner arm, around 2 cm by around 2 cm, received 2% DPC for sensitization. Study-wide points: Among expanded TCRs, significantly more large CDR3 similarity clusters formed than among controls.

CDR3 length: 15 residues. Germline-derived CDR1 and CDR2 are MDHEN and SYDVKM. The germline V and J ends were trimmed by 6 bases and 0 bases, with 14 bases remaining between them. The time point is: pre-sensitization, week 0. Treatment here: therapeutic diphenylcyclopropenone sensitization with weekly scalp DPC. Blood collection happened ahead of applying each patch test. Unique molecular identifiers were attached to individual cDNA molecules during library preparation. Each CDR3 protein gets one entry after TCRdb re-called the RACE reads with MiXCR. The sample has 190,000 or so distinct CDR3 sequences, just under 30% seen once.

This chain joins TRBV28 and TRBJ1-1, with D possibly TRBD1 on 5 matching bases. The TCR comes from a woman in her twenties or thirties with alopecia areata. Some clones in this sample may be carry-over from other donors' samples. The sequenced sample was whole blood, obtained in connection with sensitization to the hapten diphenylcyclopropenone (DPC). For the CDR3, the DNA is TGTGCCAGCAGCCTTGGGGGTGGGATGAACACTGAAGCTTTCTTT. Its protein product is CASSLGGGMNTEAFF.